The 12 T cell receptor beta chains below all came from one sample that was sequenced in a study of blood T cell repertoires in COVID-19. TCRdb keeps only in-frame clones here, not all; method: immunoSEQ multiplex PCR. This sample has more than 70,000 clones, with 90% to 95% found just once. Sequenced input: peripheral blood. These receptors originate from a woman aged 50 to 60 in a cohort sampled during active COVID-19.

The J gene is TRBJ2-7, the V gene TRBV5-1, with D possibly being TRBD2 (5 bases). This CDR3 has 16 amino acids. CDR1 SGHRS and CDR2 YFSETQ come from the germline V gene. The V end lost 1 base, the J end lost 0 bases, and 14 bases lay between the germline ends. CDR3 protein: CASSLYGGGSSYEQYF. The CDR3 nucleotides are TGCGCCAGCAGCTTGTACGGTGGAGGCAGCTCCTACGAGCAGTACTTC.

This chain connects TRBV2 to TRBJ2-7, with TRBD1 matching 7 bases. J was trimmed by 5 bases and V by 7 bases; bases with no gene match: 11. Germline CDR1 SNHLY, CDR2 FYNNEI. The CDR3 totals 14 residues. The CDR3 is CASTRRTGADEQYF. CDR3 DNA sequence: TGTGCCAGCACCCGAAGGACAGGTGCGGACGAGCAGTACTTC. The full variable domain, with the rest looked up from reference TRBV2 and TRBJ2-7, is EPEVTQTPSHQVTQMGQEVILRCVPISNHLYFYWYRQILGQKVEFLVSFYNNEISEKSEIFDDQFSVERPDGSNFTLKIRSTKLEDSAMYFCASTRRTGADEQYFGPGTRLTVT.

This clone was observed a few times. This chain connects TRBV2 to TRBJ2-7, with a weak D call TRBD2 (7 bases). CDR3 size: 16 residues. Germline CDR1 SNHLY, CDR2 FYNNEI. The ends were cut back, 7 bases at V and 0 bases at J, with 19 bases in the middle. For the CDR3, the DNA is TGTGCCAGCACACCTATTTGGGGGGGACACTCCTACGAGCAGTACTTC. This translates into CASTPIWGGHSYEQYF.

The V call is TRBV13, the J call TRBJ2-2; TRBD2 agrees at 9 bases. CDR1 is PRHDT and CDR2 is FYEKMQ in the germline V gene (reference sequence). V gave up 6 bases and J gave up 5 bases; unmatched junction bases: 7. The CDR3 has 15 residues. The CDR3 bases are TGTGCCAGCAGTTTTAGCGGGAGCGGAACCGGGGAGCTGTTTTTT. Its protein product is CASSFSGSGTGELFF.

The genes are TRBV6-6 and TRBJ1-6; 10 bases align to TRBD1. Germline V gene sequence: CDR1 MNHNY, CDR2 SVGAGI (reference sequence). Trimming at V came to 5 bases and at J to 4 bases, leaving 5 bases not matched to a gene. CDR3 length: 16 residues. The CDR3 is CASSGRDRGYNSPLHF. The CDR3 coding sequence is TGTGCCAGCAGTGGCCGGGACAGGGGTTATAATTCACCCCTCCACTTT.

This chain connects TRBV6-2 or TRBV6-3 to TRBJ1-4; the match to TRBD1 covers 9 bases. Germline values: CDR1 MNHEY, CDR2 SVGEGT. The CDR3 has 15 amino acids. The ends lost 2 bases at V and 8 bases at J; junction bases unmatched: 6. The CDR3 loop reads CASSYPGQGYEKLFF. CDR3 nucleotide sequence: TGTGCCAGCAGTTACCCGGGACAGGGATACGAAAAACTGTTTTTT.

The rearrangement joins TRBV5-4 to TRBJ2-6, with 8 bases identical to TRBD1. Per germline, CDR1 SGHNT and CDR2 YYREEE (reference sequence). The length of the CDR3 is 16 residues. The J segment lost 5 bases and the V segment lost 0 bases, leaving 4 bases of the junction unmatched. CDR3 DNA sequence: TGTGCCAGCAGCTTGGACGGACAGGGTAGGGCCAACGTCCTGACTTTC. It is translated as CASSLDGQGRANVLTF.

CDR3 loop: CSAPPGLADNEQFF. The CDR3 DNA sequence: TGCAGCGCCCCCCCCGGGCTAGCGGACAATGAGCAGTTCTTC. The gene calls are TRBV29-1 and TRBJ2-1, with TRBD2 identical over 7 bases. J gave up 5 bases and V 7 bases, and 11 bases lay outside the gene matches. The CDR3 length is 14 residues. Germline V gene lookup returns CDR1 SQVTM and CDR2 ANQGSEA.

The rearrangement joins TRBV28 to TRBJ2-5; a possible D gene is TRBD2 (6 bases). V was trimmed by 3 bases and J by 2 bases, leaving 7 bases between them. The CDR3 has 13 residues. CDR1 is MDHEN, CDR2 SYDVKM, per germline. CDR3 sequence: CASSLGGQETQYF. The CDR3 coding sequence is TGTGCCAGCAGTTTGGGGGGTCAAGAGACCCAGTACTTC.

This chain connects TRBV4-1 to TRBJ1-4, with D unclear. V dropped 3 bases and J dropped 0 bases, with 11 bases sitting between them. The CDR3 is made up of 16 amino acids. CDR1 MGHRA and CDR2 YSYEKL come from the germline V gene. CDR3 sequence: CASSHVGSTTNEKLFF. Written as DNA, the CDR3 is TGCGCCAGCAGCCACGTGGGGAGTACAACTAATGAAAAACTGTTTTTT.

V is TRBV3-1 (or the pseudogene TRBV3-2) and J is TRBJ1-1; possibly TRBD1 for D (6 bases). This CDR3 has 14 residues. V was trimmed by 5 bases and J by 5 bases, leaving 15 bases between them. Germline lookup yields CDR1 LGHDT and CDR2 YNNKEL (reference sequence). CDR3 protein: CASSAAGGRTEAFF. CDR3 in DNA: TGTGCCAGCAGCGCCGCTGGGGGCAGGACTGAAGCTTTCTTT.

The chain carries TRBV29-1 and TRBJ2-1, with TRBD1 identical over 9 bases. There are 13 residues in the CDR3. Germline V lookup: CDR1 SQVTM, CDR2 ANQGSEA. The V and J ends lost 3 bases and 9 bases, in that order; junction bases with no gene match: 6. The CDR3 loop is CSVDQTGGSEQFF. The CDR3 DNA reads TGCAGCGTTGACCAGACAGGGGGGAGTGAGCAGTTCTTC.